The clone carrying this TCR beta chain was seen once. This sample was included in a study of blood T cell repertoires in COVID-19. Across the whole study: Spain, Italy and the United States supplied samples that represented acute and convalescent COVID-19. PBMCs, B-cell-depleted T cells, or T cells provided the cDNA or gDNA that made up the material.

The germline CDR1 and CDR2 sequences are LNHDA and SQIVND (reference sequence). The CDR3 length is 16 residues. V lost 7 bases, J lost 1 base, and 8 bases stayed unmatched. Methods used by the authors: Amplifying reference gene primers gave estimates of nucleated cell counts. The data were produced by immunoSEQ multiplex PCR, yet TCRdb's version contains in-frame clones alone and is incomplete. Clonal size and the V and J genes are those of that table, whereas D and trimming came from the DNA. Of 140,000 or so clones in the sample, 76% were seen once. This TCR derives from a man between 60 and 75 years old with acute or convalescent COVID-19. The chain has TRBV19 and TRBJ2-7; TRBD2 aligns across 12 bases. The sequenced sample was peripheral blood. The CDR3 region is CASTPGTSGRSYEQYF. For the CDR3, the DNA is TGTGCCAGTACTCCCGGAACTAGCGGGAGGTCCTACGAGCAGTACTTC.